Listed below are T cell receptor beta chains from one sample, sequenced in a study of cytomegalovirus exposure and HLA in healthy donors. Sequenced by immunoSEQ multiplex PCR; TCRdb stores in-frame clones only, minus some. The repertoire consists of roughly 180,000 clones, with about four fifths occurring once and the leading ten covering around 7.2%. Sequencing was done on a sample of PBMCs. The receptors were gathered from a man aged 25-45 years in good health and CMV-seropositive. Both conserved end residues are part of each CDR3. Each record gives: clone size, D gene, V gene, J gene, CDR3 protein, CDR3 DNA. The D gene is left open where the match is weak. Expanded clones are given a class, and other clones once, few, many or no size at all.

size: NA
D: NA
V: TRBV7-3
J: TRBJ2-7
CDR3: CASSLDSGYEQYF
DNA: TGTGCCAGCAGCTTGGACAGCGGATACGAGCAGTACTTC

size: NA
D: NA
V: TRBV28
J: TRBJ1-1
CDR3: CASSFLVRNTEAFF
DNA: TGTGCCAGCAGTTTTCTAGTCCGGAACACTGAAGCTTTCTTT

size: NA
D: TRBD2
V: TRBV4-2
J: TRBJ2-7
CDR3: CASSQDGASGPHEQYF
DNA: TGTGCCAGCAGCCAAGATGGGGCTAGCGGGCCTCACGAGCAGTACTTC

size: NA
D: NA
V: TRBV28
J: TRBJ2-1
CDR3: CASREQVSYNEQFF
DNA: TGTGCCAGCAGGGAACAGGTCTCCTACAATGAGCAGTTCTTC

size: NA
D: TRBD2
V: TRBV4-1
J: TRBJ2-2
CDR3: CASSPERGVINTGELFF
DNA: TGCGCCAGCAGCCCCGAGCGGGGGGTTATCAACACCGGGGAGCTGTTTTTT

size: NA
D: TRBD1
V: TRBV27
J: TRBJ2-1
CDR3: CASQGAFSEQFF
DNA: TGTGCCAGCCAGGGGGCGTTTAGTGAGCAGTTCTTC

size: NA
D: NA
V: TRBV27
J: TRBJ2-2
CDR3: CASSLSVGASNTGELFF
DNA: TGTGCCAGCAGTTTATCTGTGGGGGCTTCGAACACCGGGGAGCTGTTTTTT

size: NA
D: TRBD1
V: TRBV6-5
J: TRBJ2-7
CDR3: CASSYSRTGTYEQYF
DNA: TGTGCCAGCAGTTACAGCCGGACAGGGACCTACGAGCAGTACTTC

size: NA
D: NA
V: TRBV9
J: TRBJ1-1
CDR3: CASSLQKNTEAFF
DNA: TGTGCCAGCAGCCTCCAGAAGAACACTGAAGCTTTCTTT

size: NA
D: NA
V: TRBV4-3
J: TRBJ1-2
CDR3: CASSQGEGGTYGYTF
DNA: TGCGCCAGCAGCCAAGGCGAGGGAGGGACCTATGGCTACACCTTC

size: few
D: TRBD2
V: TRBV5-4
J: TRBJ2-3
CDR3: CASSQLAGDTDTQYF
DNA: TGTGCCAGCAGCCAACTAGCGGGAGACACAGATACGCAGTATTTT

size: NA
D: NA
V: TRBV6-5
J: TRBJ2-1
CDR3: CASSPGLGGNEQFF
DNA: TGTGCCAGCAGCCCTGGTTTAGGGGGTAATGAGCAGTTCTTC

size: NA
D: NA
V: TRBV13
J: TRBJ2-1
CDR3: CASSLLANEQFF
DNA: TGTGCCAGCAGCTTACTAGCGAATGAGCAGTTCTTC

size: NA
D: NA
V: TRBV18
J: TRBJ2-2
CDR3: CASSPPVGVNTGELFF
DNA: TGTGCCAGCTCACCACCGGTGGGAGTCAACACCGGGGAGCTGTTTTTT

size: NA
D: TRBD1
V: TRBV4-2
J: TRBJ1-2
CDR3: CASSQEDRGRNGYTF
DNA: TGTGCCAGCAGCCAAGAGGACAGGGGGAGGAATGGCTACACCTTC

size: NA
D: NA
V: TRBV7-9
J: TRBJ1-1
CDR3: CSSGGEGRTEAFF
DNA: TGTTCCAGCGGGGGGGAGGGGCGCACTGAAGCTTTCTTT

size: NA
D: NA
V: TRBV6-1
J: TRBJ2-4
CDR3: CASIGGIEKNIQYF
DNA: TGTGCCAGCATAGGAGGGATAGAAAAAAACATTCAGTACTTC

size: NA
D: NA
V: TRBV5-1
J: TRBJ2-4
CDR3: CASSLAPTRTTKNIQYF
DNA: TGCGCCAGCAGCTTGGCCCCTACTAGGACTACGAAAAACATTCAGTACTTC

size: once
D: NA
V: TRBV28
J: TRBJ2-1
CDR3: CASSFRLGDEQFF
DNA: TGTGCCAGCAGTTTTAGGTTAGGGGATGAGCAGTTCTTC

size: NA
D: TRBD1
V: TRBV7-3
J: TRBJ1-1
CDR3: CASSPPGQGATEAFF
DNA: TGTGCCAGCAGCCCTCCAGGACAGGGGGCCACTGAAGCTTTCTTT

size: NA
D: TRBD2
V: TRBV6-1
J: TRBJ2-5
CDR3: CASSRIAGSQETQYF
DNA: TGTGCCAGCAGTCGCATAGCGGGGAGCCAAGAGACCCAGTACTTC

size: NA
D: TRBD2
V: TRBV4-2
J: TRBJ2-3
CDR3: CASSPQGSGGVGDTQYF
DNA: TGTGCCAGCAGCCCACAGGGGAGCGGGGGGGTCGGAGATACGCAGTATTTT

size: NA
D: NA
V: TRBV5-1
J: TRBJ2-1
CDR3: CASSLDRSSSYNEQFF
DNA: TGCGCCAGCAGCTTGGACCGATCGAGCTCCTACAATGAGCAGTTCTTC

size: NA
D: TRBD1
V: TRBV4-2
J: TRBJ1-2
CDR3: CASSQSSPSTGDYGYTF
DNA: TGTGCCAGCAGCCAATCCTCCCCCTCAACAGGGGACTATGGCTACACCTTC

size: NA
D: TRBD2
V: TRBV5-6
J: TRBJ2-1
CDR3: CASSRTSGTRGNEQFF
DNA: TGTGCCAGCAGCCGGACTAGCGGGACTAGAGGGAATGAGCAGTTCTTC

size: once
D: NA
V: TRBV18
J: TRBJ2-1
CDR3: CASSLTGDNYNEQFF
DNA: TGTGCCAGCTCTCTTACAGGCGACAACTACAATGAGCAGTTCTTC

size: NA
D: TRBD2
V: TRBV5-4
J: TRBJ2-2
CDR3: CASSLGGGGNTGELFF
DNA: TGTGCCAGCAGCTTGGGTGGCGGGGGTAACACCGGGGAGCTGTTTTTT

size: NA
D: NA
V: TRBV7-9
J: TRBJ2-7
CDR3: CASSLLGHEQYF
DNA: TGTGCCAGCAGCTTACTTGGCCACGAGCAGTACTTC

size: NA
D: NA
V: TRBV4-3
J: TRBJ1-1
CDR3: CASSPGGGTEAFF
DNA: TGCGCCAGCAGCCCTGGGGGGGGCACTGAAGCTTTCTTT

size: NA
D: TRBD1
V: TRBV27
J: TRBJ2-5
CDR3: CASRNGQVEETQYF
DNA: TGTGCCAGCAGGAACGGACAGGTAGAAGAGACCCAGTACTTC

size: NA
D: NA
V: TRBV11-1
J: TRBJ2-7
CDR3: CASSSGTPTYEQYF
DNA: TGTGCCAGCAGTTCCGGGACACCCACCTACGAGCAGTACTTC

size: NA
D: TRBD1
V: TRBV25-1
J: TRBJ1-4
CDR3: CASSEVDRGPANEKLFF
DNA: TGTGCCAGCAGTGAAGTGGACAGGGGGCCGGCTAATGAAAAACTGTTTTTT

size: NA
D: TRBD1
V: TRBV19
J: TRBJ2-4
CDR3: CASTGTGSENIQYF
DNA: TGTGCCAGTACCGGGACAGGGTCCGAAAACATTCAGTACTTC

size: few
D: NA
V: TRBV19
J: TRBJ1-6
CDR3: CASQEGPNSPLHF
DNA: TGTGCCAGTCAAGAGGGCCCTAATTCACCCCTCCACTTT

size: NA
D: TRBD1
V: TRBV6-6
J: TRBJ1-1
CDR3: CASSRDSTEAFF
DNA: TGTGCCAGCAGCAGGGACAGCACTGAAGCTTTCTTT

size: NA
D: TRBD1
V: TRBV9
J: TRBJ1-2
CDR3: CASSVTGTAAYGYTF
DNA: TGTGCCAGCAGCGTAACCGGGACAGCCGCTTATGGCTACACCTTC